These T cell receptor beta chains were read from a single sample in a study of cytomegalovirus exposure and HLA in healthy donors. Only in-frame clones appear in the TCRdb table, and some are missing; sequencing was by immunoSEQ multiplex PCR. The data contain under 300,000 clones, about 80% of them singletons. Sequenced material: PBMCs. The source of these receptors is a woman aged 60 to 75 in good health and CMV-seropositive. Each CDR3 is given with its conserved first and last residue. Fields, in order: clone size, J gene, V gene, D gene, CDR3 DNA, CDR3 protein. A D gene is named only where the DNA matches it firmly. Only some rows state a clone size, as once, few, many or a class for expanded clones.

size: -
J: TRBJ2-2
V: TRBV19
D: TRBD1
DNA: TGTGCCAGCGACAGGGGGAGCGGCACCGGGGAGCTGTTTTTT
CDR3: CASDRGSGTGELFF

size: -
J: TRBJ2-3
V: TRBV5-1
D: TRBD1
DNA: TGCGCCAGCAGTCTGGACAGGGAAAATACGCAGTATTTT
CDR3: CASSLDRENTQYF

size: -
J: TRBJ2-2
V: TRBV6-5
D: -
DNA: TGTGCCACTCAGACAGAGAACACCGGGGAGCTGTTTTTT
CDR3: CATQTENTGELFF

size: -
J: TRBJ1-4
V: TRBV5-6
D: TRBD1
DNA: TGTGCCAGCAGCTTGGTTAACAGGGGAACTAATGAAAAACTGTTTTTT
CDR3: CASSLVNRGTNEKLFF

size: -
J: TRBJ1-1
V: TRBV11-2
D: TRBD1
DNA: TGTGCCAGCAGCGCGGGACAGCAAGCTTTCTTT
CDR3: CASSAGQQAFF

size: -
J: TRBJ1-1
V: TRBV30
D: -
DNA: TGTGCCTGGAGTGCGACTCCTAGGGGTGAAGCTTTCTTT
CDR3: CAWSATPRGEAFF

size: -
J: TRBJ2-1
V: TRBV11-3
D: -
DNA: TGTGCCAGCAGCCCCGAGGATTCGGATGAGCAGTTCTTC
CDR3: CASSPEDSDEQFF

size: -
J: TRBJ2-5
V: TRBV11-3
D: -
DNA: TGTGCCAGCAGCCTCACTGGAGGCCAAGAGACCCAGTACTTC
CDR3: CASSLTGGQETQYF

size: once
J: TRBJ1-1
V: TRBV2
D: -
DNA: TGTGCCAGCAGTGACCGTGCCACAGGCATTGGTGAAGCTTTCTTT
CDR3: CASSDRATGIGEAFF

size: -
J: TRBJ2-2
V: TRBV7-3
D: -
DNA: TGTGCCAGCAGCTTGGGGGGAACCGGGGAGCTGTTTTTT
CDR3: CASSLGGTGELFF

size: -
J: TRBJ1-4
V: TRBV18
D: -
DNA: TGTGCCAGCTCACCCTTATCTGGAGCAACTAATGAAAAACTGTTTTTT
CDR3: CASSPLSGATNEKLFF

size: -
J: TRBJ2-5
V: TRBV10-3
D: -
DNA: TGTGCCATCAGTGGCGTAGAAGAGACCCAGTACTTC
CDR3: CAISGVEETQYF

size: once
J: TRBJ1-5
V: TRBV19
D: TRBD1
DNA: TGTGCCAGTAGTATTGTGACAGGGGGAATCGGCAATCAGCCCCAGCATTTT
CDR3: CASSIVTGGIGNQPQHF

size: -
J: TRBJ2-7
V: TRBV10-3
D: TRBD1
DNA: TGTGCCATCAAAGATCTAAAGGCAGGGGGTTCCTACGAGCAGTACTTC
CDR3: CAIKDLKAGGSYEQYF

size: once
J: TRBJ1-1
V: TRBV7-2
D: -
DNA: TGTGCCAGCAGCTTTTGGGGGGGTACTGAAGCTTTCTTT
CDR3: CASSFWGGTEAFF

size: -
J: TRBJ1-2
V: TRBV7-2
D: TRBD1
DNA: TGTGCCAGCAGCCCCCAACAGGGGGGCTATGGCTACACCTTC
CDR3: CASSPQQGGYGYTF

size: -
J: TRBJ1-1
V: TRBV30
D: TRBD1
DNA: TGTGCCTGTAACAGGGGCCAGAACACTGAAGCTTTCTTT
CDR3: CACNRGQNTEAFF

size: -
J: TRBJ2-3
V: TRBV7-2
D: TRBD2
DNA: TGTGCCAGCAGCTCGCGGACTAGTAGGAATACGCAGTATTTT
CDR3: CASSSRTSRNTQYF

size: -
J: TRBJ1-6
V: TRBV5-6
D: -
DNA: TGTGCCAGCAGCTTCGGAGTAGGAGATTCACCCCTCCACTTT
CDR3: CASSFGVGDSPLHF

size: -
J: TRBJ2-1
V: TRBV12-5
D: TRBD2
DNA: TGTGCTAGTGGTTTGCCGGGAGGGCCCCACAATGAGCAGTTCTTC
CDR3: CASGLPGGPHNEQFF

size: -
J: TRBJ2-3
V: TRBV2
D: TRBD1
DNA: TGTGCCAGCAGTGTACAATATTCACAGGGGATCACAGATACGCAGTATTTT
CDR3: CASSVQYSQGITDTQYF

size: -
J: TRBJ2-3
V: TRBV27
D: TRBD2
DNA: TGTGCCAGCAGTTCCGGGACTATCGGAGATACGCAGTATTTT
CDR3: CASSSGTIGDTQYF

size: -
J: TRBJ2-1
V: TRBV5-4
D: TRBD2
DNA: TGTGCCAGCACCGGGAGGGGGACTAGCGGGCTTTACAATGAGCAGTTCTTC
CDR3: CASTGRGTSGLYNEQFF

size: -
J: TRBJ2-2
V: TRBV4-1
D: TRBD2
DNA: TGCGCCAGCACCCCGGCTAGCGGGAGGGTAGGGGAGCTGTTTTTT
CDR3: CASTPASGRVGELFF

size: -
J: TRBJ1-4
V: TRBV19
D: TRBD1
DNA: TGTGCCAGTATTATGACAGGGGTTGCTAATGAAAAACTGTTTTTT
CDR3: CASIMTGVANEKLFF

size: -
J: TRBJ2-5
V: TRBV9
D: TRBD2
DNA: TGTGCCAGCAGCGCTCTAGCGGGAGGCCGGGAGACCCAGTACTTC
CDR3: CASSALAGGRETQYF

size: -
J: TRBJ2-7
V: TRBV4-1
D: TRBD2
DNA: TGCGCCAGCAGCCACCCGCGTTTGGGGCTAGCGGGAGCCGTCGAGCAGTACTTC
CDR3: CASSHPRLGLAGAVEQYF

size: -
J: TRBJ2-1
V: TRBV5-1
D: -
DNA: TGCGCCAGCAGCTTGGAGATAGCGGACCACAATGAGCAGTTCTTC
CDR3: CASSLEIADHNEQFF

size: -
J: TRBJ2-7
V: TRBV28
D: TRBD2
DNA: TGTGCCAGCAGATCTGAAATACTAGCGGGAGTGGAGGAGCAGTACTTC
CDR3: CASRSEILAGVEEQYF

size: -
J: TRBJ2-6
V: TRBV27
D: -
DNA: TGTGCCAGCACGAGTGGGGCCAACGTCCTGACTTTC
CDR3: CASTSGANVLTF

size: -
J: TRBJ2-1
V: TRBV30
D: TRBD2
DNA: TGTGCCTGGAGTGGAGAGACTAGCGGGTACAATGAGCAGTTCTTC
CDR3: CAWSGETSGYNEQFF

size: -
J: TRBJ2-2
V: TRBV7-9
D: TRBD1
DNA: TGTGCCATCCCCCACGAGAGGGGGCGGAGCACCGGGGAGCTGTTTTTT
CDR3: CAIPHERGRSTGELFF

size: -
J: TRBJ1-1
V: TRBV19
D: -
DNA: TGTGCCAGTAGTCCCCGGAGGGTGAACACTGAAGCTTTCTTT
CDR3: CASSPRRVNTEAFF

size: -
J: TRBJ1-2
V: TRBV6-1
D: -
DNA: TGTGCCAGCGTGCCGGGGGTCTTTGGCTACACCTTC
CDR3: CASVPGVFGYTF

size: -
J: TRBJ2-5
V: TRBV5-4
D: -
DNA: TGTGCCAGCAGCTTGGACTCACAAGAGACCCAGTACTTC
CDR3: CASSLDSQETQYF

size: -
J: TRBJ2-3
V: TRBV30
D: TRBD1
DNA: TGTGCCTGGCGACAGGGGGCTAGCGTATGGTCAGATACGCAGTATTTT
CDR3: CAWRQGASVWSDTQYF

size: -
J: TRBJ2-7
V: TRBV27
D: -
DNA: TGTGCCAGCAGTCCCATCGGAGACGAGCAGTACTTC
CDR3: CASSPIGDEQYF

size: -
J: TRBJ1-6
V: TRBV6-1
D: -
DNA: TGTGCCAGCAGTGAGACTTCACTTGACTATAATTCACCCCTCCACTTT
CDR3: CASSETSLDYNSPLHF

size: -
J: TRBJ1-4
V: TRBV28
D: -
DNA: TGTGCCAGCAGTTTCGGGGGGCGCAGGGGACCTAATGAAAAACTGTTTTTT
CDR3: CASSFGGRRGPNEKLFF

size: -
J: TRBJ1-2
V: TRBV28
D: -
DNA: TGTGCCAGCAGTTCTAGGGTTCGACAGGCCACCTATTTGGGCTACACCTTC
CDR3: CASSSRVRQATYLGYTF

size: -
J: TRBJ1-4
V: TRBV18
D: TRBD1
DNA: TGTGCCAGCTCACCACGTCGGACAGGGGAGGGAACAACTAATGAAAAACTGTTTTTT
CDR3: CASSPRRTGEGTTNEKLFF

size: -
J: TRBJ2-3
V: TRBV14
D: TRBD2
DNA: TGTGCCAGCAGCCAAGAACTTAGCGGGACAGATACGCAGTATTTT
CDR3: CASSQELSGTDTQYF

size: few
J: TRBJ2-1
V: TRBV5-1
D: TRBD2
DNA: TGCGCCAGCAGCCCTGAAACTAGCGAATATTCCTACAATGAGCAGTTCTTC
CDR3: CASSPETSEYSYNEQFF